This TCR beta chain comes out of a study of neurological immune-mediated disorders. Overall study results and limits: Private repertoires in all groups were suggested by the finding that expanded clones across subjects shared no CDR3 amino acid sequences. The multiple sclerosis repertoire cluster had no clinical or MRI feature associated with it.

One entry per CDR3 protein, called by TCRdb with MiXCR from the 5' RACE reads. The repertoire holds about 46,000 distinct CDR3 sequences, around 4.3% seen once, with approximately 5.4% in the top ten. The CDR3 sequence is 15 residues long. V shed 3 bases and J shed 1 base, with 9 bases lying between them. CDR1 and CDR2 from the germline V gene are SGHTA and FQGNSA. A word on this clonotype: Its antigen remains unidentified.

This sequence joins TRBV7-2 and TRBJ2-2; a weak D match, TRBD1 (5 bases). This TCR came from a woman aged 55-70 years with multiple sclerosis. The sequencing sample was made of PBMCs. The CDR3 nucleotides read TGTGCCAGCAGCTTGCCGACAGAGAACACCGGGGAGCTGTTTTTT. It is translated as CASSLPTENTGELFF.